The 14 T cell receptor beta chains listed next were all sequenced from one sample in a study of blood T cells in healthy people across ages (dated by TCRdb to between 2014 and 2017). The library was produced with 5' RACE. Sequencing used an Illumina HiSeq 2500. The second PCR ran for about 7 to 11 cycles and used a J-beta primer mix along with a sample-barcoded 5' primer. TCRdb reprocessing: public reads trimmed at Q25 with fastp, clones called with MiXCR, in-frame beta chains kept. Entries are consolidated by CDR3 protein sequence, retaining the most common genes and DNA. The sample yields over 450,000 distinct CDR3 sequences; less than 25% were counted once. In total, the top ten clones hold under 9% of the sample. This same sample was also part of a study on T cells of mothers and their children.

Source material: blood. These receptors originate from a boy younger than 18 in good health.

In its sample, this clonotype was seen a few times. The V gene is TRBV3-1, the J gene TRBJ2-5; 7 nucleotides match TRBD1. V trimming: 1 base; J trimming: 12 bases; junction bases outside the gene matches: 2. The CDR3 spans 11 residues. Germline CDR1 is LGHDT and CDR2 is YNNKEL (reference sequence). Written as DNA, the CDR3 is TGTGCCAGCAGCCAAGTAGACAGGGAGTACTTC. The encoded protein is CASSQVDREYF.

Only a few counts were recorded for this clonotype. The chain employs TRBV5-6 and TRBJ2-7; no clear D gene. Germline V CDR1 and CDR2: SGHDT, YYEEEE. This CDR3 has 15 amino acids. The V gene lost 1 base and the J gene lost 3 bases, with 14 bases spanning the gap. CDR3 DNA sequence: TGTGCCAGCAGCTTGTCGAGTGGATCGTTCTACGAGCAGTACTTC. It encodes CASSLSSGSFYEQYF. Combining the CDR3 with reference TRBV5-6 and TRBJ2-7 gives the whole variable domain DAGVTQSPTHLIKTRGQQVTLRCSPKSGHDTVSWYQQALGQGPQFIFQYYEEEERQRGNFPDRFSGHQFPNYSSELNVNALLLGDSALYLCASSLSSGSFYEQYFGPGTRLTVT.

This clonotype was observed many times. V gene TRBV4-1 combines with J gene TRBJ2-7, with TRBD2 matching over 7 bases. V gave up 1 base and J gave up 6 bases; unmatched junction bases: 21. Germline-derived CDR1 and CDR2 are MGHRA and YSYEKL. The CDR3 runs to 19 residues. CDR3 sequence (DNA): TGCGCCAGCAGCCAAGGTCTTCTAGCGGACCCTACCAAGGGGATCGAGCAGTACTTC. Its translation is CASSQGLLADPTKGIEQYF.

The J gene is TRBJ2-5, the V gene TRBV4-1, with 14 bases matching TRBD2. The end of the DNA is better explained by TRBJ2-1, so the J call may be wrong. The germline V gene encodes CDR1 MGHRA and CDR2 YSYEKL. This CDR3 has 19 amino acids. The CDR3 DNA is TGCGCCAGCAGCCAATTGGGACTAGCGGGAGCGGCGGACTACAATGAGCAGTTCTTC. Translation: CASSQLGLAGAADYNEQFF.

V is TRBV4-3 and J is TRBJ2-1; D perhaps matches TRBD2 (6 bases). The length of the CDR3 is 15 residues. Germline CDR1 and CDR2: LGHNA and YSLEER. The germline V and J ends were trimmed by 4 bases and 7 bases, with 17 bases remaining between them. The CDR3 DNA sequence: TGCGCCAGCAGCCCCTCGGCGGGGATAAGTAATGAGCAGTTCTTC. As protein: CASSPSAGISNEQFF.

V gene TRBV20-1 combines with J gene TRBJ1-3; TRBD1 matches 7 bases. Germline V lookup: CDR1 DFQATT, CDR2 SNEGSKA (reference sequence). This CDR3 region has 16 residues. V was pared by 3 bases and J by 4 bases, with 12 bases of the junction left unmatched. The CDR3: CSASPTGARGGNTIYF. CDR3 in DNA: TGCAGTGCTAGCCCCACAGGGGCCCGCGGGGGAAACACCATATATTTT.

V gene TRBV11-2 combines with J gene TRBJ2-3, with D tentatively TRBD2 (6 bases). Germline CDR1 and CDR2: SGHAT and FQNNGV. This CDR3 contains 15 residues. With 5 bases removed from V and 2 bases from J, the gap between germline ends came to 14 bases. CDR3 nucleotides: TGTGCCAGCAGCAAGGGCGGGGCCCCCACAGATACGCAGTATTTT. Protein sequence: CASSKGGAPTDTQYF.

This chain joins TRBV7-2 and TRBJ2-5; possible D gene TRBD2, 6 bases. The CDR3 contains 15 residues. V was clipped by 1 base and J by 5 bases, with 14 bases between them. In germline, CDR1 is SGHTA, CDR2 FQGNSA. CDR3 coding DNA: TGTGCCAGCAGCTTAGAGGGAGGCGGTTGGGAGACCCAGTACTTC. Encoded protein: CASSLEGGGWETQYF.

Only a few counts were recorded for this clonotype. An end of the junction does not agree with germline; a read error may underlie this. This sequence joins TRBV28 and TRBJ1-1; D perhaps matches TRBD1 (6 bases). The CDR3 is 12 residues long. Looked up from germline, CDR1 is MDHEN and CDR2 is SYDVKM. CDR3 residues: CASSLGAGAAFF. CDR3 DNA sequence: TGTGCCAGTAGTTTAGGGGCAGGGGCCGCTTTCTTT.

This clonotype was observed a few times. This CDR3 is CACAGQPTDTQYF. DNA of the CDR3: TGTGCCTGTGCGGGACAGCCGACAGATACGCAGTATTTT. J is TRBJ2-3 and V is TRBV30; TRBD1 is a possible D gene (7 bases). Germline assignment: CDR1 GTSNPN and CDR2 SVGIG (reference sequence). There are 13 residues in the CDR3. Trimming shortened V by 6 bases and J by 3 bases, and 13 bases separated the two germline ends.

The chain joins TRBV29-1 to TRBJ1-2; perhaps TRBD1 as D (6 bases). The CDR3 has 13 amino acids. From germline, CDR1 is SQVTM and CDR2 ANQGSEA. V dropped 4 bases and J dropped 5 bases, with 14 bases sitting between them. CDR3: CSVAIGRGYGYTF. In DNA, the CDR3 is TGCAGCGTTGCAATAGGCAGGGGATATGGCTACACCTTC.

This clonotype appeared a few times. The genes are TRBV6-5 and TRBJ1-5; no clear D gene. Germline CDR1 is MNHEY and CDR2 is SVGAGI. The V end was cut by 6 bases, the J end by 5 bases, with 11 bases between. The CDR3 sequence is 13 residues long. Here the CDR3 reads CASSLMSHQPQHF. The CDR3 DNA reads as TGTGCCAGCAGCCTTATGTCGCATCAGCCCCAGCATTTT.

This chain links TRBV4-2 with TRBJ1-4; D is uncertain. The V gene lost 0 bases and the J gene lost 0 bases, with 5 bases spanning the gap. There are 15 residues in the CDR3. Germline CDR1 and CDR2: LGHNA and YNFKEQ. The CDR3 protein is CASSQDEATNEKLFF. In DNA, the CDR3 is TGTGCCAGCAGCCAAGACGAGGCAACTAATGAAAAACTGTTTTTT.

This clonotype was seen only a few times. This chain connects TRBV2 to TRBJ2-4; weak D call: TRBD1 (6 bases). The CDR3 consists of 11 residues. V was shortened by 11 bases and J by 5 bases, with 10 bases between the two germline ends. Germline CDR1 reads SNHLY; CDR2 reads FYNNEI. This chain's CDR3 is CAQNRENIQYF. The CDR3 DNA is TGTGCCCAGAACAGGGAAAACATTCAGTACTTC.